This record concerns one T cell receptor (beta chain) sequence. There are a few counts of this clone. Its antigen is unknown. Base qualities are not at hand, and no much larger clone is one base apart. Taken from the germline V gene, the CDR1 and CDR2 loops are MNHNS and SASEGT. V lost 1 base and J lost 7 bases; the stretch between them is 10 bases long. Counted from cysteine to phenylalanine, this CDR3 has 13 amino acids. Only CDR3 DNA remains: 39 bases, in frame from the first base. TCR beta CDR3 regions were sequenced from DNA using the immunoSEQ Assay. Per the authors' processing: To compute T cell density, TCR beta template counts were normalized to usable DNA, which was estimated by amplifying housekeeping genes. Richness was estimated with the preseqR package, extrapolating to 400,000 templates for PBMC samples and 120,000 templates for tissue samples. Clonality was calculated as one minus Pielou's evenness. Tissue-enriched TCRs were identified by differential abundance testing using productive amino-acid clonotypes, minimum total count 5 and alpha 0.1. Repertoire overlap between compartments was quantified with the Jaccard Index and Morisita Overlap Index. TCR beta CDR3s were clustered by GLIPH together with public tetramer-defined viral CDR3s, and at least three viral sequences plus V-gene enrichment were required for viral motifs. TCRdb obtained this table from immuneACCESS and retained in-frame rearrangements with V and J assigned. These tables miss some clones; where compared with another copy, unresolved V genes account for less than half of the shortfall, and the remainder is unexplained. For V, J and clone size, that table is used; D and trimming come from the DNA. This sample gives 45,000 to 60,000 clones in total; around 83% of them show up just once. The top ten hold just under 20% of the sample.

At diagnosis, peripheral blood, uninvolved tumor-adjacent lung and tumor were collected and were preserved as a mix of fresh-frozen and FFPE material. For TCR repertoire profiling, blood samples were analyzed in the form of peripheral blood mononuclear cells. The sample belongs to a study of T cells in localized non-small cell lung cancer (dated by TCRdb to about 2020). For the wider study: The study analyzed T cell repertoires of approximately 240 early-stage NSCLC patients, comparing tumors and uninvolved tumor-adjacent lungs. All 240 or so NSCLC patients in the cohort were treatment-naive and had localized lung tumors that were resected. A mean age of approximately 66 years was recorded for the NSCLC patients, of whom roughly 130 were male and some 99 were female.

What the work shows at the level of the full study, not this receptor alone: Because multi-region sequencing of the tumors was not done, intratumor heterogeneity could not be ruled out. A median of 57 of the top 100 tumor clones turned up in the paired uninvolved adjacent lung, and fewer than 35 of those clones also ranked among the top 100 of that same adjacent lung. Since the design was exploratory, TCR variables were selected using unadjusted p-values with no false-discovery rate correction. Longer overall survival was associated with higher T cell density in blood, whereas shorter survival was associated with higher clonality in adjacent lung. The highest T cell clonality was observed in uninvolved tumor-adjacent lung, where clonality exceeded that of tumor, suggesting that antigenic responses were more focused in uninvolved tumor-adjacent lung.

The specimen was peripheral blood, collected before any cancer treatment. This sequence uses TRBV6-1 and TRBJ1-2; no D segment can be confidently identified. The origin of this receptor is a female donor over 55 with stage II squamous cell lung carcinoma. CDR3 reads: CASSEGHLFGYTF. The bases read TGTGCCAGCAGTGAAGGACACCTCTTTGGCTACACCTTC.